This TCR beta chain was captured by sequencing in a study of CD8+CD57+ T cells in acquired aplastic anemia. For the study at large: Sorted CD4+ and CD8+ cells yielded 3 to 3.5 ug of DNA on average. General study points: Some 28 sequences, all CD8+ CDR3, were shared between patients and controls.

Before being chosen for sequencing, patients had shown CD8+CD57+ cell expansion by flow cytometry. With no exception, the patients had severe acquired aplastic anemia. At the time of blood sampling, patients had not yet received any therapy. The sample holds a few counts of this clonotype. Antigen unknown. Looked up from germline, CDR1 is DFQATT and CDR2 is SNEGSKA (reference sequence). V was shortened by 0 bases and J by 3 bases, with 17 bases between the two germline ends. The CDR3 length is 16 residues. CDR3 and TCR beta VDJ profiling relied on genomic DNA as the template. TCRdb re-called the reads through MiXCR, storing one row per CDR3 protein. Seen here are 120,000 or so distinct CDR3 sequences, almost 40% observed once, and the top ten hold about 2.6%.

V and J are TRBV20-1 and TRBJ1-1; D may be TRBD1 (6 bases). Sequencing used sorted CD4+, CD8+, or CD8+CD57+ T cells (not recorded which) from PBMCs. This TCR was sampled from a human donor with aplastic anemia. The CDR3: CSARDAARGGDTEAFF. The CDR3 bases are TGCAGTGCTAGAGATGCGGCCAGGGGAGGGGACACTGAAGCTTTCTTT.